This T cell receptor beta chain was captured in a study of blood T cell repertoires in COVID-19. The table came from immunoSEQ multiplex PCR; TCRdb's copy has only in-frame clones and leaves some out. The top ten clones hold approximately 4.3% of a sample with about 300,000 clones, around 90% of them seen once. The CDR3 is 14 residues long. Trimming shortened V by 5 bases and J by 1 base, and 14 bases separated the two germline ends. In germline, CDR1 is GTSNPN, CDR2 SVGIG (reference sequence). The clonotype comes from a woman younger than 35 with acute COVID-19. The sequenced sample was PBMCs or T cells enriched from blood (not recorded which). V is TRBV30 and J is TRBJ1-1; D is uncertain. Written as DNA, the CDR3 is TGTGCCTGGGACCGGAACAGACAGAACACTGAAGCTTTCTTT. It encodes CAWDRNRQNTEAFF.